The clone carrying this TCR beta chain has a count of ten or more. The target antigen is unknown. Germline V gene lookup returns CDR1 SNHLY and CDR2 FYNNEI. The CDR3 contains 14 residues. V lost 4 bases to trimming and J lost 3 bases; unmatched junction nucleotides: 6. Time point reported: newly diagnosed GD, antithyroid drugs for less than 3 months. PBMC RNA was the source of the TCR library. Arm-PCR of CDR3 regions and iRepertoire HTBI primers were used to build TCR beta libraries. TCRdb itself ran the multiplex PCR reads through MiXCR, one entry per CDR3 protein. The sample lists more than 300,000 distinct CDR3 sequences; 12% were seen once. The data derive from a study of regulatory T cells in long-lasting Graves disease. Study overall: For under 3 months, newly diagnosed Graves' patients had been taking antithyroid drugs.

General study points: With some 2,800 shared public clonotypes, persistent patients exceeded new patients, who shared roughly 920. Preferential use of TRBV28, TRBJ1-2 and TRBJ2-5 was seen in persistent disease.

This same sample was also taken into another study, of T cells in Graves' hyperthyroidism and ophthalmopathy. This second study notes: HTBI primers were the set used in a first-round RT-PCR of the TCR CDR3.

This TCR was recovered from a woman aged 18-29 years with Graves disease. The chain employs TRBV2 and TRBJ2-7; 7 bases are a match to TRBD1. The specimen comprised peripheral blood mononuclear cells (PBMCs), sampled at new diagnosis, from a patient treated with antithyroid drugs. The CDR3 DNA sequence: TGTGCCAGCAGTGGGATGGCAGGGGGCTACGAGCAGTACTTC. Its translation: CASSGMAGGYEQYF. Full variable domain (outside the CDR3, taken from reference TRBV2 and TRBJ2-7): EPEVTQTPSHQVTQMGQEVILRCVPISNHLYFYWYRQILGQKVEFLVSFYNNEISEKSEIFDDQFSVERPDGSNFTLKIRSTKLEDSAMYFCASSGMAGGYEQYFGPGTRLTVT.